This T cell receptor beta chain comes out of a study of blood T cell repertoires in COVID-19. Study details: Sites across the United States, Italy and Spain contributed samples from acute and convalescent COVID-19.

Trimming took off 5 bases at V and 0 bases at J, with 17 bases between the two ends. There are 16 residues in the CDR3. Germline loops: CDR1 SGHTA, CDR2 FQGNSA. Profiled with immunoSEQ multiplex PCR; TCRdb holds only in-frame clones, not every one. The repertoire includes 200,000 to 250,000 clones, roughly 90% of them detected once, and more than 3.5% sits in the top ten. The sequencing sample was made of PBMCs or T cells enriched from blood (not recorded which). This receptor was taken from a woman aged 40 to 55 with acute COVID-19. The chain couples TRBV7-2 to TRBJ2-7; tentatively, D is TRBD1 (6 bases). The CDR3 region has the DNA TGTGCCAGCAGCCCAGCCGGGACATCGAGCTCCTACGAGCAGTACTTC. Its protein product is CASSPAGTSSSYEQYF.